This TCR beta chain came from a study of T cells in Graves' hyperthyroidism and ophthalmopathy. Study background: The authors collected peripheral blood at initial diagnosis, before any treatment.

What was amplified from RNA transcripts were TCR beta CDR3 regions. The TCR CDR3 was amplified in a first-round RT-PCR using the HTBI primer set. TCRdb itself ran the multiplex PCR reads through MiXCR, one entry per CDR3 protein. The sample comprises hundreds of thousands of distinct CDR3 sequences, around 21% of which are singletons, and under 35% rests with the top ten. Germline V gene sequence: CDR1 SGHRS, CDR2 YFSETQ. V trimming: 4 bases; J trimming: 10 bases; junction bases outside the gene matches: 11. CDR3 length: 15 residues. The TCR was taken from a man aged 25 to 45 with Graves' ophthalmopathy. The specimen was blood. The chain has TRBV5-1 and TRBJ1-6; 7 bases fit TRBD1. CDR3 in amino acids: CASSPATGLESPLHF. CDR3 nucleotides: TGCGCCAGCAGCCCGGCGACAGGGTTGGAGTCACCCCTCCACTTT. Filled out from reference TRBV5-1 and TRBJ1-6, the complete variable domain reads KAGVTQTPRYLIKTRGQQVTLSCSPISGHRSVSWYQQTPGQGLQFLFEYFSETQRNKGNFPGRFSGRQFSNSRSEMNVSTLELGDSALYLCASSPATGLESPLHFGNGTRLTVT.